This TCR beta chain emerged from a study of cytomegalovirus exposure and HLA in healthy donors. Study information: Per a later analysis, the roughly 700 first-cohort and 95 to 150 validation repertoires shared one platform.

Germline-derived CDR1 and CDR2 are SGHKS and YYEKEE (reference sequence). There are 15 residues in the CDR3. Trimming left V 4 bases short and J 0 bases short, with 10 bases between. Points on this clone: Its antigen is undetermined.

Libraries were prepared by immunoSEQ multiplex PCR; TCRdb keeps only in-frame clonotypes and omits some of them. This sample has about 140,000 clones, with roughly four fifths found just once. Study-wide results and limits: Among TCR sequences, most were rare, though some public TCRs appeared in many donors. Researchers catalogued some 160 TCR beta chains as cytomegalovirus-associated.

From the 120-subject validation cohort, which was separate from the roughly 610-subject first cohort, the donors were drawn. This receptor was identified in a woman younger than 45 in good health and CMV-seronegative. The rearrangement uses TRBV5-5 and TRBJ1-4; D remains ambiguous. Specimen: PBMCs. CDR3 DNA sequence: TGTGCCAGCAGCCCCCTTATCGCAACTAATGAAAAACTGTTTTTT. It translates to CASSPLIATNEKLFF.